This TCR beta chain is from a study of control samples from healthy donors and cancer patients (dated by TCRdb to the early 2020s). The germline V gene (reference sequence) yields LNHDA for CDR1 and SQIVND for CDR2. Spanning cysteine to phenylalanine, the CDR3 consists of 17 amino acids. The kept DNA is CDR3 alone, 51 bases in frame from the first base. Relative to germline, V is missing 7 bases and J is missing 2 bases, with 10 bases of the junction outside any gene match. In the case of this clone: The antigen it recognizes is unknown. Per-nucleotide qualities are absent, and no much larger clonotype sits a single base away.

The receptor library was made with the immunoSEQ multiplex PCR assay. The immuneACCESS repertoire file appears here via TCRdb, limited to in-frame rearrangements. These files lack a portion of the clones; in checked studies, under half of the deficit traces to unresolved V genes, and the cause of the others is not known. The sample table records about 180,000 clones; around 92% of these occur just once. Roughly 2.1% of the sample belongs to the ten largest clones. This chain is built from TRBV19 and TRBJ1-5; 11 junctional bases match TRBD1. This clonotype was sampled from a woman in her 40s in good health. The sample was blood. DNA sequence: TGTGCCAGTACACCAAGGGACAGGGGGGCGGGCAATCAGCCCCAGCATTTT. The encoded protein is CASTPRDRGAGNQPQHF.